A single sample is the source of the 9 T cell receptor beta chains below, sequenced in a study of beta chain features in type 1 diabetes. Of the isolated RNA, all was reverse transcribed, and so the sequenced material was expressed TCRB transcripts. Measured with immunoSEQ multiplex PCR; TCRdb has only the in-frame clones, and not every one. The repertoire holds under 300,000 clones, around 26% seen once, with 4% in the top ten. The specimen sequenced was central memory CD4+ T cells from blood. These receptors were obtained from a man aged 25-45 years in good health.

This clone was counted only a few times. This chain links TRBV7-9 with TRBJ2-1; weak D call: TRBD2 (6 bases). V was clipped by 9 bases and J by 9 bases, with 12 bases between them. The CDR3 has 11 amino acids. The V gene's germline CDR1 is SEHNR and CDR2 FQNEAQ (reference sequence). CDR3 loop: CASKEEGEQFF. The CDR3 DNA reads TGTGCCAGTAAGGAGGAGGGTGAGCAGTTCTTC.

V usage is TRBV7-2 and J usage is TRBJ1-2, with D uncertain. The V gene lost 1 base and the J gene lost 5 bases, with 11 bases spanning the gap. The V gene's germline CDR1 is SGHTA and CDR2 FQGNSA. There are 14 residues in the CDR3. CDR3 sequence (DNA): TGTGCCAGCAGCTTAGGGGGAGCAGAATATGGCTACACCTTC. Its protein product is CASSLGGAEYGYTF.

This clone has a handful of counts. The same CDR3 also results from other DNA sequences found in this sample. J is TRBJ2-1 and V is TRBV18; 12 positions match TRBD2. V was pared by 2 bases and J by 0 bases, with 2 bases of the junction left unmatched. CDR1 KGHSH and CDR2 LQKENI come from the germline V gene. There are 17 residues in the CDR3. The CDR3 DNA follows: TGTGCCAGCTCACCATTGACTAGCGGGAGCTCCTACAATGAGCAGTTCTTC. It specifies CASSPLTSGSSYNEQFF.

The chain uses TRBV30 and TRBJ2-1, with 11 bases aligning to TRBD1. The CDR3 covers 14 residues. Trimming removed 5 bases from V and 6 bases from J; junction bases left unmatched: 6. Germline V lookup: CDR1 GTSNPN, CDR2 SVGIG (reference sequence). CDR3 in amino acids: CAWRTGGLGNEQFF. In DNA form, the CDR3 reads TGTGCCTGGCGGACAGGGGGCTTGGGCAATGAGCAGTTCTTC.

This clone occurred a few times. This sequence joins TRBV7-9 and TRBJ2-7; a weak D match, TRBD2 (6 bases). V was shortened by 1 base and J by 0 bases, with 10 bases between the two germline ends. The CDR3 length is 15 residues. In germline, CDR1 is SEHNR, CDR2 FQNEAQ (reference sequence). The CDR3 coding sequence is TGTGCCAGCAGCTTAGTTCGGGGGAGCTCCTACGAGCAGTACTTC. Translating gives CASSLVRGSSYEQYF.

This clone came up many times. The V call is TRBV5-1, the J call TRBJ2-1; D perhaps matches TRBD2 (6 bases). The germline CDR1 and CDR2 sequences are SGHRS and YFSETQ. V lost 2 bases to trimming and J lost 6 bases, with 15 bases between them. The CDR3 spans 15 residues. CDR3 DNA sequence: TGCGCCAGCAGCTTAGGCGGGACCAATCCCAATGAGCAGTTCTTC. Encoded protein: CASSLGGTNPNEQFF.

This clone was picked up a small number of times. The V call is TRBV25-1, the J call TRBJ2-1; D possibly corresponds to TRBD1 (6 bases). The V and J ends lost 5 bases and 0 bases respectively, with 11 bases between them. The CDR3 extends over 15 amino acids. From germline, CDR1 is MGHDK and CDR2 SYGVNS. In DNA, the CDR3 is TGTGCCAGCAGTCGTACAGGGAGCTCCTACAATGAGCAGTTCTTC. It encodes CASSRTGSSYNEQFF.

There are a few counts of this clone. The V call is TRBV6-6, the J call TRBJ2-3; D remains unclear. The CDR3 consists of 13 residues. Trimming pared 4 bases from V and 7 bases from J, leaving 12 bases between. Germline loops: CDR1 MNHNY, CDR2 SVGAGI (reference sequence). As DNA, the CDR3 is TGTGCCAGCAGTTCGGCGACCTGGAATACGCAGTATTTT. Translated, it gives CASSSATWNTQYF.

V usage is TRBV5-1 and J usage is TRBJ2-1; D gene ambiguous. Germline-derived CDR1 and CDR2 are SGHRS and YFSETQ. This CDR3 has 12 residues. V was cut by 5 bases and J by 8 bases, with 11 bases left in between. The CDR3 sequence is CASRSDLHEQFF. As DNA, the CDR3 is TGCGCCAGCAGAAGTGACCTCCATGAGCAGTTCTTC. Full variable domain (missing parts from reference TRBV5-1 and TRBJ2-1): KAGVTQTPRYLIKTRGQQVTLSCSPISGHRSVSWYQQTPGQGLQFLFEYFSETQRNKGNFPGRFSGRQFSNSRSEMNVSTLELGDSALYLCASRSDLHEQFFGPGTRLTVL.